What follows are 10 T cell receptor beta chains derived from one specimen sequenced in a study of T cells in Graves' hyperthyroidism and ophthalmopathy. Template material for amplifying TCR beta CDR3 regions consisted of RNA transcripts. HTBI primers were used for first-round RT-PCR of the TCR CDR3. MiXCR, run by TCRdb on the multiplex PCR reads, gives a single entry per CDR3 protein. Among some 360,000 distinct CDR3 sequences listed, 15% to 20% were seen once. The source material was blood. The receptors here all came from a woman between 40 and 50 years old with Graves' ophthalmopathy.

The chain recombines TRBV12-3 or TRBV12-4 with TRBJ2-6; TRBD2 might be the D (6 bases). The CDR3 covers 15 residues. Trimming removed 8 bases from V and 3 bases from J, with 14 bases in between. CDR3 DNA sequence: TGTGCCAGCGGGGTTGGGGGGTATGGGGCCAACGTCCTGACTTTC. It yields the protein CASGVGGYGANVLTF.

The chain combines TRBV6-4 with TRBJ2-7; TRBD2 matches at 11 bases. The ends lost 3 bases at V and 5 bases at J; junction bases unmatched: 6. Germline V gene sequence: CDR1 MRHNA, CDR2 SNTAGT. The CDR3 contains 15 residues. CDR3 nucleotides: TGTGCCAGCAGTGAGGTACTAGCGGGAGTGAACGAGCAGTACTTC. Translated: CASSEVLAGVNEQYF.

This clonotype was seen many times. V usage is TRBV3-1 and J usage is TRBJ1-1; D may be TRBD1 (6 bases). The germline V and J ends were trimmed by 2 bases and 1 base, with 11 bases remaining between them. Germline V CDR1 and CDR2: LGHDT, YNNKEL (reference sequence). CDR3 length: 15 residues. Here the CDR3 reads CASSQQDRPNTEAFF. CDR3 sequence (DNA): TGTGCCAGCAGCCAACAGGACAGACCGAACACTGAAGCTTTCTTT. Full variable domain (remainder filled in from reference TRBV3-1 and TRBJ1-1): DTAVSQTPKYLVTQMGNDKSIKCEQNLGHDTMYWYKQDSKKFLKIMFSYNNKELIINETVPNRFSPKSPDKAHLNLHINSLELGDSAVYFCASSQQDRPNTEAFFGQGTRLTVV.

The V and J genes are TRBV12-3 or TRBV12-4 and TRBJ2-6; a weak D match, TRBD2 (6 bases). Trimming stripped 6 bases from V and 3 bases from J, with 9 bases between. The CDR3 is 14 amino acids. CDR3 nucleotide sequence: TGTGCCAGCAGGGAGGGCGGTGGGGCCAACGTCCTGACTTTC. Encoded protein: CASREGGGANVLTF.

This clonotype was seen at least ten times. The chain recombines TRBV28 with TRBJ1-5; the D is unclear. This CDR3 has 14 amino acids. V lost 3 bases and J lost 3, with 9 bases in between. Germline V lookup: CDR1 MDHEN, CDR2 SYDVKM. Here the CDR3 reads CASSFSVSNQPQHF. In nucleotides, the CDR3 is TGTGCCAGCAGTTTTAGTGTATCCAATCAGCCCCAGCATTTT.

There are many counts of this clonotype. CDR3 DNA: TGTGCCAGTAGTATTGGGCAGGGGTGGAACACTGAAGCTTTCTTT. Its translation is CASSIGQGWNTEAFF. The gene calls are TRBV19 and TRBJ1-1, with D perhaps matching TRBD1 (6 bases). The CDR3 contains 15 residues. Trimming shortened V by 3 bases and J by 1 base, and 12 bases separated the two germline ends. Germline V gives CDR1 LNHDA, CDR2 SQIVND (reference sequence).

In its sample, this clonotype was seen many times. The chain is built from TRBV18 and TRBJ1-1, with D perhaps matching TRBD1 (5 bases). The CDR3 is made up of 15 amino acids. Deletions cut 0 bases from V and 0 bases from J, with 8 bases between. Germline V gene lookup returns CDR1 KGHSH and CDR2 LQKENI. CDR3 sequence: CASSPPAGVNTEAFF. CDR3 nucleotide sequence: TGTGCCAGCTCACCACCCGCGGGGGTGAACACTGAAGCTTTCTTT.

This clonotype was observed many times. The chain employs TRBV2 and TRBJ1-5; maybe TRBD1 (5 bases). Germline V gene sequence: CDR1 SNHLY, CDR2 FYNNEI. The length of the CDR3 is 13 residues. Deletions cut 8 bases from V and 7 bases from J, with 15 bases between. The CDR3 spells CASSLGVFQPQHF. CDR3 in DNA: TGTGCCAGCTCCTTGGGGGTTTTCCAGCCCCAGCATTTT.

This clonotype showed up many times. The genes are TRBV30 and TRBJ2-4, with D hard to call. The CDR3 has 10 residues. Trimming took 7 bases from V and 6 from J, leaving 7 bases between them. In germline, CDR1 is GTSNPN, CDR2 SVGIG (reference sequence). CDR3 in amino acids: CAYGLNIQYF. Written as DNA, the CDR3 is TGTGCCTACGGGTTAAACATTCAGTACTTC.

The chain recombines TRBV13 with TRBJ2-2; TRBD2 aligns across 8 bases. This CDR3 spans 16 amino acids. V lost 0 bases to trimming and J lost 4 bases; unmatched junction nucleotides: 4. From germline, CDR1 is PRHDT and CDR2 FYEKMQ (reference sequence). CDR3 nucleotides: TGTGCCAGCAGCTTAGGACTAGCGGCAAGCACCGGGGAGCTGTTTTTT. Translation: CASSLGLAASTGELFF.